Below, 15 T cell receptor beta chains from the same sample are listed, as sequenced in a study of blood T cells in healthy people across ages. The use of a sample-barcoded 5' primer and a J-beta primer mix characterized a second PCR of about 6 to 12 cycles. TCRdb processed the 5' RACE reads anew with MiXCR; each CDR3 protein has one entry. The sample holds about 1.7 million distinct CDR3 sequences, 28% seen once. The sequenced sample consisted of blood. These receptor sequences come from a woman aged 25 to 39 in good health.

This clonotype was seen more than once but under ten times. The chain couples TRBV4-3 to TRBJ2-7; 13 bases are shared with TRBD2. With 4 bases clipped from V and 2 bases from J, the junction kept 5 bases outside the gene matches. The CDR3 spans 16 residues. The germline V gene encodes CDR1 LGHNA and CDR2 YSLEER. The CDR3 is CASSPQTSGRPYEQYF. As DNA, the CDR3 is TGCGCCAGCAGCCCGCAGACTAGCGGGAGGCCCTACGAGCAGTACTTC.

Of note for this clonotype: The junction shows a germline mismatch at one end, possibly a read error. The chain employs TRBV5-1 and TRBJ2-6; D might be TRBD1 (5 bases). Germline lookup yields CDR1 SGHRS and CDR2 YFSETQ. This CDR3 is 17 amino acids long. The CDR3 DNA follows: TGCGCCAGCAGCTTGGACGCAATGGGTTCTGGGGCCAACGTCTGGACCTTC. It codes for CASSLDAMGSGANVWTF.

This sequence joins TRBV10-3 and TRBJ2-5; either TRBD1 or TRBD2 may fit D (6 bases each). V was pared by 4 bases and J by 5 bases, with 14 bases between. This CDR3 is built from 14 residues. The germline gives CDR1 ENHRY, CDR2 SYGVKD. The CDR3 sequence: CAISGTGAGETQYF. The CDR3 coding sequence is TGTGCCATCAGTGGAACGGGGGCGGGGGAGACCCAGTACTTC.

The V gene is TRBV12-3 or TRBV12-4, the J gene TRBJ2-1; unclear D gene. The V gene lost 6 bases and the J gene lost 3 bases, with 12 bases spanning the gap. This CDR3 has 14 residues. CDR3 DNA: TGTGCCAGCAGCCAAGGGTCAGTCTACAATGAGCAGTTCTTC. This encodes CASSQGSVYNEQFF.

The V gene is TRBV12-3 or TRBV12-4, the J gene TRBJ1-2; D unresolved. The V and J ends lost 4 bases and 10 bases respectively, with 16 bases between them. CDR3 length: 13 residues. This CDR3 is CASSSTDWLTYTF. The CDR3 nucleotides are TGTGCCAGCAGTTCGACGGACTGGCTCACCTACACCTTC.

This clonotype was observed a handful of times. The chain carries TRBV3-1 and TRBJ2-5; D is perhaps TRBD2 (6 bases). In germline, CDR1 is LGHDT, CDR2 YNNKEL (reference sequence). The CDR3 runs 14 residues. The V gene lost 3 bases and the J gene lost 5 bases, with 13 bases spanning the gap. The CDR3 DNA is TGTGCCAGCAGCCACGGGGGAGCCGGGGAGACCCAGTACTTC. Amino acids: CASSHGGAGETQYF.

In the case of this clonotype: An end of the junction differs from the germline gene, which may be a read error. This sequence joins TRBV3-1 and TRBJ1-2, with D hard to call. CDR3 length: 13 amino acids. In germline, CDR1 is LGHDT, CDR2 YNNKEL (reference sequence). CDR3 sequence (DNA): TGTGCCGGCAGCCCCCGTGGGAACTATGGCTACACCTTC. Protein: CAGSPRGNYGYTF.

Remarks on this clonotype: This may be a read error: a much more frequent sequence differs by one nucleotide. The V gene is TRBV2, the J gene TRBJ1-5, with 8 positions matching TRBD1. With 4 bases clipped from V and 1 base from J, the junction kept 0 bases outside the gene matches. Germline-derived CDR1 and CDR2 are SNHLY and FYNNEI. This CDR3 is built from 14 residues. CDR3 sequence (DNA): TGTGCCAGCAGTGGGACAGGGAGCAATCAGCCCCAGCATTTT. Protein product: CASSGTGSNQPQHF.

This rearrangement joins TRBV7-6 to TRBJ2-5; D is unresolved. CDR1 is SGHVS, CDR2 FNYEAQ, per germline. Trimming removed 3 bases at V and 0 bases at J, with 11 bases between. This CDR3 has 15 residues. CDR3 protein: CASSFGHGNQETQYF. The DNA for the CDR3 is TGTGCCAGCAGCTTCGGTCATGGTAACCAAGAGACCCAGTACTTC.

This clonotype was seen only once. This chain connects TRBV5-1 to TRBJ2-5; 16 nucleotides match TRBD2. J lost 5 bases, V lost 3 bases, and 7 bases had no gene match. CDR3 size: 17 residues. The germline V gene encodes CDR1 SGHRS and CDR2 YFSETQ. The CDR3 reads CASSSGLAGGPGETQYF. DNA of the CDR3: TGCGCCAGCAGCTCGGGACTAGCGGGGGGGCCGGGGGAGACCCAGTACTTC.

This clonotype was detected a few times. This chain joins TRBV21-1 and TRBJ2-7. TRBV21-1 is deemed a pseudogene. CDR3 length: 13 amino acids. In nucleotides, the CDR3 is TGTGCCAGCAGCAAAGTGGTCAGTTGCGAGCAGTACTTC. Translation gives CASSKVVSCEQYF.

This clonotype was seen a handful of times. The chain is built from TRBV11-2 and TRBJ1-5, with a weak D call TRBD1 (6 bases). V was pared by 5 bases and J by 4 bases, with 15 bases between. The CDR3 totals 15 residues. Per the germline V gene, CDR1 is SGHAT and CDR2 is FQNNGV. Here the CDR3 DNA reads TGTGCCAGCAGCAGTACAGGGAGGATAAATCAGCCCCAGCATTTT. This codes for CASSSTGRINQPQHF.

The chain combines TRBV5-1 with TRBJ2-7; D unresolved. Per the germline V gene, CDR1 is SGHRS and CDR2 is YFSETQ. V lost 2 bases, J lost 4 bases, and 16 bases lay in between. The CDR3 length is 15 residues. CDR3 bases: TGCGCCAGCAGCTTATCCCAGTCGGCATATTACGAGCAGTACTTC. Translating gives CASSLSQSAYYEQYF. Full variable domain (outside the CDR3, taken from reference TRBV5-1 and TRBJ2-7): KAGVTQTPRYLIKTRGQQVTLSCSPISGHRSVSWYQQTPGQGLQFLFEYFSETQRNKGNFPGRFSGRQFSNSRSEMNVSTLELGDSALYLCASSLSQSAYYEQYFGPGTRLTVT.

This clonotype occurred once. CDR3 sequence: CASSPEFDEQFF. CDR3 in DNA: TGTGCCAGCAGCCCCGAATTCGATGAGCAGTTCTTC. The genes are TRBV7-9 and TRBJ2-1; D uncertain. The V and J ends lost 5 bases and 8 bases respectively, with 10 bases between them. The CDR3 spans 12 residues. CDR1 is SEHNR, CDR2 FQNEAQ, per germline (reference sequence).

This clonotype has only a few counts. The J gene is TRBJ2-5, the V gene TRBV3-1, with 10 bases lining up with TRBD1. The CDR3 is made up of 17 amino acids. Germline loops: CDR1 LGHDT, CDR2 YNNKEL (reference sequence). The trim removed 1 base at V and 5 bases at J, leaving 10 bases unmatched. The CDR3 DNA follows: TGTGCCAGCAGCCAAGCTGGGACAGGGGTGTTGGGGGAGACCCAGTACTTC. Its protein product is CASSQAGTGVLGETQYF.